This T cell receptor beta chain comes out of a study of T cell responses to AZD1222 COVID-19 vaccine. Study outcomes and limitations: A mostly white British donor set with more females was recruited, and clonal diversity was possibly underestimated. Increased Spike-specific TCR breadth and depth were observed after two AZD1222 doses. The span of vaccine-associated CD4 TCRs extended across spike, with dominance at 160-218 and 743-854. Unmutated variant regions are reportedly targeted by nearly half of spike-specific TCRs.

The method was immunoSEQ multiplex PCR; TCRdb's version includes in-frame clones alone and lacks a portion of them. The sample yields over 100,000 clones, 70% to 90% seen once. Germline V gives CDR1 SEHNR, CDR2 FQNEAQ (reference sequence). Trimming took off 3 bases at V and 1 base at J, with 6 bases between the two ends. CDR3 length equals 13 residues. Comments on this clone: The antigen remains undetermined.

This specimen was peripheral blood, taken on day 0 of MenACWY control vaccination. The chain uses TRBV7-9 and TRBJ1-2; D remains unclear. The receptor was isolated from an adult in good health. The CDR3 loop reads CASSLGFNYGYTF. The CDR3, as DNA: TGTGCCAGCAGCTTGGGATTTAACTATGGCTACACCTTC. Full variable domain (remainder filled in from reference TRBV7-9 and TRBJ1-2): DTGVSQNPRHKITKRGQNVTFRCDPISEHNRLYWYRQTLGQGPEFLTYFQNEAQLEKSRLLSDRFSAERPKGSFSTLEIQRTEQGDSAMYLCASSLGFNYGYTFGSGTRLTVV.